Presented here are 4 T cell receptor beta chains from one specimen sequenced in a study of technical replicates of blood from a handful of donors. Only in-frame clones appear in the TCRdb table, and some are missing; sequencing was by immunoSEQ multiplex PCR. The sample consists of about 75,000 clones, around 97% of them appearing once. Sequenced material: T cells isolated from PBMCs. The source is a human donor in good health.

The J gene is TRBJ2-7, the V gene TRBV15; 9 bases fit TRBD2. CDR1 and CDR2 (germline): LNHNV, YYDKDF (reference sequence). This CDR3 is 16 amino acids long. V was pared by 1 base and J by 3 bases, with 7 bases of the junction left unmatched. The CDR3: CATSRVTGLASYEQYF. The CDR3 DNA follows: TGTGCCACCAGCAGAGTCACTGGACTAGCGAGCTACGAGCAGTACTTC.

This sequence joins TRBV25-1 and TRBJ1-1; D is possibly TRBD1 (6 bases). Trimming removed 6 bases from V and 2 bases from J, with 13 bases in between. Looked up from germline, CDR1 is MGHDK and CDR2 is SYGVNS. CDR3 length: 14 amino acids. The chain's CDR3 is CASRRYRDNTEAFF. The CDR3 nucleotides read TGTGCCAGCAGGAGATACAGGGACAACACTGAAGCTTTCTTT.

This chain connects TRBV9 to TRBJ2-2; no clear D gene. CDR1 and CDR2 (germline): SGDLS, YYNGEE. CDR3 length: 16 amino acids. The V end lost 0 bases, the J end lost 0 bases, and 9 bases lay between the germline ends. The CDR3 region has the DNA TGTGCCAGCAGCGTAGGGGCGTATACGAACACCGGGGAGCTGTTTTTT. Translated, it gives CASSVGAYTNTGELFF.

This chain links TRBV4-3 with TRBJ2-1, with 12 bases aligning to TRBD2. Germline lookup yields CDR1 LGHNA and CDR2 YSLEER. V shed 3 bases and J 10 bases; nucleotides not matched to a gene: 10. The CDR3 contains 16 residues. CDR3 sequence (DNA): TGCGCCAGCAGCCATTCCGGACTAGCGGGATATAACGAGCAGTTCTTC. Its translation: CASSHSGLAGYNEQFF.